This paragraph reports one T cell receptor (beta chain). The antigen remains unidentified. Via MiXCR, TCRdb re-called the 5' RACE reads, giving one row per CDR3 protein. The sample has 500,000 to 650,000 distinct CDR3 sequences; roughly a sixth are singletons. The record originates from a study of T cells after yellow fever vaccination. Study-level findings and limits: Contamination of FACS-sorted repertoires by abundant clonotypes from the bulk population could occur. CD4 and CD8 compartments shared a small share of clonotypes. Booster sampling recovered most clones from primary vaccination (nearly 98% CD4, around 88% CD8). Though weaker, the secondary response peaked faster, on day 5 versus 15.

The germline CDR1 and CDR2 sequences are SGHAT and FQDESV (reference sequence). This CDR3 has 18 residues. V was clipped by 0 bases and J by 1 base, with 16 bases between them. Material: PBMCs, obtained more than 4 days after the first yellow fever vaccination. The genes are TRBV11-1 and TRBJ1-5; TRBD1 is a possible D gene (5 bases). This TCR derives from a man younger than 35 who received the YFV17D yellow fever vaccine. This CDR3 is CASSLAYPGRGSNQPQHF. The CDR3 nucleotides are TGTGCCAGCAGCTTAGCGTATCCAGGGAGAGGAAGCAATCAGCCCCAGCATTTT.